The 28 T cell receptor beta chains listed next were all sequenced from one sample in a study of breast tumors, draining lymph nodes, adjacent tissues. MiXCR was run by TCRdb on the multiplex PCR reads, yielding one entry per CDR3 protein. The table has some 65,000 distinct CDR3 sequences, over 40% seen once. The sample taken for sequencing was breast tumor tissue. These receptor sequences come from a female donor with breast cancer. Some clones in this sample may be carry-over from other donors' samples.

The chain links TRBV9 to TRBJ1-1; D is perhaps TRBD1 (6 bases). CDR3 length equals 15 residues. V dropped 3 bases and J dropped 5 bases, with 17 bases sitting between them. CDR1 SGDLS and CDR2 YYNGEE come from the germline V gene. The CDR3 here is CASSGTGSGVTEAFF. For the CDR3, the DNA is TGTGCCAGCAGCGGTACAGGGTCGGGGGTAACTGAAGCTTTCTTT.

The chain has TRBV29-1 and TRBJ1-2; unclear D gene. The CDR3 totals 11 residues. Germline values: CDR1 SQVTM, CDR2 ANQGSEA. CDR3 bases: TGCACCGCCCTGCAAGGTGGTGGCTACACCTTC. Protein sequence: CTALQGGGYTF.

This clonotype appeared many times. The V call is TRBV27, the J call TRBJ2-3; TRBD2 aligns across 14 bases. Looked up from germline, CDR1 is MNHEY and CDR2 is SMNVEV (reference sequence). The CDR3 sequence is 19 residues long. Unmatched junction bases numbered 12, after V lost 5 bases and J lost 2 bases. CDR3 DNA sequence: TGTGCCAGCAGTGTGGGACTAGCGGGGGTAAGACACAACACAGATACGCAGTATTTT. The encoded protein is CASSVGLAGVRHNTDTQYF.

As to this clonotype: A clone one base away is much larger, so this may be a read error. The rearrangement joins TRBV6-1 to TRBJ2-3; D may be TRBD2 (5 bases). CDR3 length: 16 amino acids. Per the germline V gene, CDR1 is MNHNS and CDR2 is SASEGT. Deletions cut 5 bases from V and 0 bases from J, with 15 bases between. The CDR3 spells CASSQRRVSSTDTQYF. The DNA for the CDR3 is TGTGCCAGCAGTCAAAGGCGGGTCTCTAGCACAGATACGCAGTATTTT.

With respect to this clonotype: The final CDR3 position lacks the conserved phenylalanine or tryptophan, pointing to a likely read error. The DNA is left out, because the CDR3 cannot be placed on it with certainty; the CDR3 is given as TCRdb lists it. The chain recombines TRBV11-2 with TRBJ2-6; the D call in the table, TRBD1, was not verified against the DNA. The CDR3 has 8 residues if both end residues are counted. The germline V gene has CDR1 SGHAT and CDR2 FQNNGV. CDR3: CASSRTGT.

The rearrangement uses TRBV2 and TRBJ1-4; D gene unclear. Germline CDR1 is SNHLY and CDR2 is FYNNEI. The CDR3 is made up of 15 amino acids. The V end was cut by 8 bases, the J end by 7 bases, with 20 bases between. The CDR3 DNA reads TGTGCCAGCGGCGCTAGCGGGAGGCCGAGTGAAAAACTGTTTTTT. Its translation is CASGASGRPSEKLFF.

Comment on this clonotype: Compared with germline, one end of the junction differs, possibly owing to a read error. The chain links TRBV20-1 to TRBJ2-2; 9 nucleotides line up with TRBD2. Germline CDR1 and CDR2: DFQATT and SNEGSKA (reference sequence). The CDR3 covers 17 residues. The CDR3 protein is CSARDPGRGGDTGELFF. CDR3 nucleotides: TGCAGTGCCAGAGACCCGGGGCGGGGGGGAGACACCGGGGAGCTGTTTTTT.

This clonotype was recorded many times. The chain is built from TRBV5-1 and TRBJ2-5; tentative D call: TRBD2 (5 bases). The germline V and J ends were trimmed by 4 bases and 7 bases, with 17 bases remaining between them. The CDR3 consists of 14 residues. Germline CDR1 and CDR2: SGHRS and YFSETQ. For the CDR3, the DNA is TGCGCCAGCAGCGCCTCTAGCTCGTCGGGGACCCAGTACTTC. Protein sequence: CASSASSSSGTQYF.

This chain uses TRBV10-2 with TRBJ2-7; D perhaps matches TRBD2 (5 bases). The CDR3 covers 14 residues. Looked up from germline, CDR1 is WSHSY and CDR2 is SAAADI. Trimming cost V 3 bases and J 2 bases, with 11 bases left between them. CDR3 bases: TGCGCCAGCAGTGAACCCGGAGGTCCCTACGAGCAGTACTTC. Amino acids: CASSEPGGPYEQYF.

This clonotype was counted many times. The CDR3 spells CASHSGPFGYEQFF. The DNA for the CDR3 is TGTGCCAGCCACTCTGGGCCGTTCGGGTATGAGCAGTTCTTC. The chain has TRBV2 and TRBJ2-1; D call uncertain. Trimming removed 8 bases at V and 8 bases at J, with 19 bases between. Looked up from germline, CDR1 is SNHLY and CDR2 is FYNNEI. The CDR3 consists of 14 residues.

The chain has TRBV5-1 and TRBJ1-2; D not certain. V lost 1 base, J lost 0 bases, and 13 bases lay in between. Germline CDR1 reads SGHRS; CDR2 reads YFSETQ. CDR3 size: 16 residues. In nucleotides, the CDR3 is TGCGCCAGCAGCTTGCATCCCGCGCAAGCTAACTATGGCTACACCTTC. Protein product: CASSLHPAQANYGYTF.

V usage is TRBV12-3 or TRBV12-4 and J usage is TRBJ2-6, with D hard to call. CDR3 length: 13 amino acids. The germline V and J ends were trimmed by 1 base and 4 bases, with 2 bases remaining between them. CDR3 in DNA: TGTGCCAGCAGTTTAGTAGGGGCCAACGTCCTGACTTTC. Translated, it gives CASSLVGANVLTF.

In its sample, this clonotype was seen a few times. A clone one base away is much larger, so this may be a read error. The gene calls are TRBV15 and TRBJ1-5, with D possibly TRBD1 on 6 matching bases. CDR1 and CDR2 (germline): LNHNV, YYDKDF (reference sequence). The V end lost 0 bases, the J end lost 1 base, and 10 bases lay between the germline ends. This CDR3 is 16 amino acids long. CDR3 in DNA: TGTGCCACCAGCAGAGACTACAGGGCAAGCAATCAGCCCCAGCATTTT. This codes for CATSRDYRASNQPQHF. The variable domain in full, with the rest retrieved from reference TRBV15 and TRBJ1-5, is DAMVIQNPRYQVTQFGKPVTLSCSQTLNHNVMYWYQQKSSQAPKLLFHYYDKDFNNEADTPDNFQSRRPNTSFCFLDIRSPGLGDTAMYLCATSRDYRASNQPQHFGDGTRLSIL.

At least ten counts were recorded for this clonotype. The chain is built from TRBV7-6 and TRBJ1-5, with D unresolved. CDR1 SGHVS and CDR2 FNYEAQ come from the germline V gene. The CDR3 spans 18 residues. V was clipped by 1 base and J by 0 bases, with 16 bases between them. CDR3 region: CASSLGAHGRNSNQPQHF. As DNA, the CDR3 is TGTGCCAGCAGCTTAGGGGCTCATGGGCGGAATAGCAATCAGCCCCAGCATTTT.

This chain links TRBV11-1 with TRBJ1-5, with 12 bases aligning to TRBD1. The CDR3 loop spans 15 amino acids. From germline, CDR1 is SGHAT and CDR2 FQDESV (reference sequence). After removal of 4 bases from V and 6 bases from J, the junction contained 4 bases not matched to a gene. The CDR3 loop is CASSWDRGPSQPQHF. For the CDR3, the DNA is TGTGCCAGCAGCTGGGACAGGGGGCCGAGTCAGCCCCAGCATTTT.

About this clonotype: Compared with germline, one end of the junction differs, possibly owing to a read error. J is TRBJ1-2 and V is TRBV9; D is unclear. The CDR3 covers 9 residues. CDR1 and CDR2 from the germline V gene are SGDLS and YYNGEE. The CDR3 bases are TGTGCCAGCAGCGCCTCGGTCTCCTTC. Translated: CASSASVSF.

This clonotype was found many times. The chain combines TRBV6-5 with TRBJ2-7, with D possibly called TRBD1 or TRBD2 (5 bases each). This CDR3 is built from 13 residues. V dropped 4 bases and J dropped 3 bases, with 10 bases sitting between them. Germline values: CDR1 MNHEY, CDR2 SVGAGI. The CDR3 nucleotides are TGTGCCAGCAGTTCCCGGGGCATCTACGAGCAGTACTTC. This encodes CASSSRGIYEQYF.

At least ten counts were recorded for this clonotype. The chain is built from TRBV6-5 and TRBJ2-1; 7 nucleotides align to TRBD1. Losses at the gene ends were 4 bases for V and 5 bases for J; bases not matched to a gene: 8. Germline assignment: CDR1 MNHEY and CDR2 SVGAGI. CDR3 length equals 15 residues. Written as DNA, the CDR3 is TGTGCCAGCAGTTCGACAGGGATCAGCCACAATGAGCAGTTCTTC. This codes for CASSSTGISHNEQFF.

V usage is TRBV5-1 and J usage is TRBJ1-5; no firm D call. The CDR3 is 14 residues long. Per germline, CDR1 SGHRS and CDR2 YFSETQ. Trimming removed 5 bases from V and 0 bases from J, with 9 bases in between. CDR3 coding DNA: TGCGCCAGCAGAGATGTTACTAGCAATCAGCCCCAGCATTTT. As protein: CASRDVTSNQPQHF.

This clonotype was picked up many times. The chain joins TRBV2 to TRBJ1-4; 7 bases line up with TRBD1. Looked up from germline, CDR1 is SNHLY and CDR2 is FYNNEI. This CDR3 has 12 residues. J gave up 8 bases and V 4 bases, and 1 base lay outside the gene matches. The DNA for the CDR3 is TGTGCCAGCAGTGCGGACAGGGAAAAACTGTTTTTT. Residues: CASSADREKLFF.

This clonotype was counted many times. J is TRBJ2-2 and V is TRBV19; possibly TRBD1 or TRBD2 for D (5 bases each). Germline CDR1 is LNHDA and CDR2 is SQIVND (reference sequence). Trimming pared 5 bases from V and 3 bases from J, leaving 19 bases between. The CDR3 consists of 17 residues. CDR3 residues: CASSPGLGLYDTGELFF. CDR3 DNA: TGTGCCAGTAGTCCCGGACTGGGGCTGTACGACACCGGGGAGCTGTTTTTT.

This clonotype was recorded many times. The chain combines TRBV7-2 with TRBJ2-3; 14 bases are shared with TRBD2. Unmatched junction bases numbered 12, after V lost 3 bases and J lost 4 bases. This CDR3 region has 19 residues. The germline V gene encodes CDR1 SGHTA and CDR2 FQGNSA. The CDR3 coding sequence is TGTGCCAGCAGCTTCCTCTGGGGCGGACTAGCGGGGGGTGCAGATACGCAGTATTTT. Residues: CASSFLWGGLAGGADTQYF.

This clonotype has ten or more counts. J is TRBJ1-2 and V is TRBV10-3; tentatively, D is TRBD1 (6 bases). CDR1 is ENHRY and CDR2 is SYGVKD in the germline V gene. This CDR3 is 13 amino acids long. The V end was cut by 5 bases, the J end by 2 bases, with 9 bases between. CDR3 protein: CAISITGNYGYTF. The CDR3 nucleotides read TGTGCCATCAGTATAACAGGGAACTATGGCTACACCTTC.

The CDR3 region has the DNA TGCAGTGCTAGAGCCCCAACAGGGGCCGGCAATCAGCCCCAGCATTTT. This gives the protein CSARAPTGAGNQPQHF. This chain connects TRBV20-1 to TRBJ1-5; the match to TRBD1 covers 7 bases. The CDR3 has 16 residues. V shed 1 base and J 2 bases; nucleotides not matched to a gene: 8. CDR1 and CDR2 from the germline V gene are DFQATT and SNEGSKA (reference sequence).

A word on this clonotype: This CDR3 fails to terminate in the conserved phenylalanine or tryptophan, so it likely reflects a read error. V usage is TRBV15 and J usage is TRBJ2-5; D is ambiguous. Trimming shortened V by 3 bases and J by 5 bases, and 7 bases separated the two germline ends. CDR1 is LNHNV and CDR2 is YYDKDF in the germline V gene (reference sequence). The CDR3 loop spans 12 amino acids. CDR3 nucleotides: TGTGCCACCAGCAGGGATTGGGAGACCCAGTACTCC. Protein: CATSRDWETQYS.

At least ten counts were recorded for this clonotype. The V gene is TRBV5-6, the J gene TRBJ2-4; D gene ambiguous. The CDR3 has 13 residues. V was trimmed by 5 bases and J by 0 bases, leaving 6 bases between them. Germline V gene lookup returns CDR1 SGHDT and CDR2 YYEEEE. CDR3 loop: CASRILAKNIQYF. The CDR3 DNA reads as TGTGCCAGCAGGATTCTAGCCAAAAACATTCAGTACTTC. Full variable domain (remainder filled in from reference TRBV5-6 and TRBJ2-4): DAGVTQSPTHLIKTRGQQVTLRCSPKSGHDTVSWYQQALGQGPQFIFQYYEEEERQRGNFPDRFSGHQFPNYSSELNVNALLLGDSALYLCASRILAKNIQYFGAGTRLSVL.

This clonotype occurred many times. This chain joins TRBV2 and TRBJ2-1, with TRBD2 identical over 8 bases. V gave up 0 bases and J gave up 15 bases; unmatched junction bases: 19. The CDR3 consists of 17 residues. Germline lookup yields CDR1 SNHLY and CDR2 FYNNEI. The DNA for the CDR3 is TGTGCCAGCAGTGAAGCCTCCGGTTGGGTAGCGGGACTTATCGGGTTCTTC. Translating it yields CASSEASGWVAGLIGFF.

This sequence joins TRBV11-3 and TRBJ2-1; either TRBD1 or TRBD2 may fit D (5 bases each). The V end was cut by 8 bases, the J end by 4 bases, with 15 bases between. CDR3 size: 14 residues. Germline values: CDR1 SGHNT, CDR2 YENEEA. The CDR3 spells CASDSGAQYNEQFF. CDR3 in DNA: TGTGCCAGCGACTCCGGGGCTCAGTACAATGAGCAGTTCTTC.